Given below is one T cell receptor beta chain in context. Its antigen is unknown. The repertoire was sequenced with immunoSEQ multiplex PCR; TCRdb's copy has only in-frame clones and lacks some. The repertoire holds a few million clones, with 92% as singletons. The data were taken from a study of shared clonotypes between healthy human individuals. Study-level points and caveats: Rarefaction exposed incomplete sorted-subset sequencing despite large depth. Of the naive CD4 clonotypes, approximately 5% were shared across a handful of donors. Naive subsets generally had larger estimated richness than memory subsets. Sampling covered blood only; tissue repertoires likely differ.

Trimming took off 3 bases at V and 9 bases at J, with 16 bases between the two ends. The CDR3 totals 14 residues. Germline CDR1 is SGHRS and CDR2 is YFSETQ. The chain combines TRBV5-1 with TRBJ2-1; D may be TRBD2 (6 bases). Sequencing was done on a sample of naive CD4+ T cells from PBMCs. Subset described: CD45RA+ positively selected. This clonotype was obtained from a man aged 18 to 35 in good health. Some clones in this sample may be carry-over from other donors' samples. The CDR3 coding sequence is TGCGCCAGCAGCTCGCGACTAGTCAATGGTGAGCAGTTCTTC. It encodes CASSSRLVNGEQFF. Looking up the rest from reference TRBV5-1 and TRBJ2-1 gives the full variable domain: KAGVTQTPRYLIKTRGQQVTLSCSPISGHRSVSWYQQTPGQGLQFLFEYFSETQRNKGNFPGRFSGRQFSNSRSEMNVSTLELGDSALYLCASSSRLVNGEQFFGPGTRLTVL.